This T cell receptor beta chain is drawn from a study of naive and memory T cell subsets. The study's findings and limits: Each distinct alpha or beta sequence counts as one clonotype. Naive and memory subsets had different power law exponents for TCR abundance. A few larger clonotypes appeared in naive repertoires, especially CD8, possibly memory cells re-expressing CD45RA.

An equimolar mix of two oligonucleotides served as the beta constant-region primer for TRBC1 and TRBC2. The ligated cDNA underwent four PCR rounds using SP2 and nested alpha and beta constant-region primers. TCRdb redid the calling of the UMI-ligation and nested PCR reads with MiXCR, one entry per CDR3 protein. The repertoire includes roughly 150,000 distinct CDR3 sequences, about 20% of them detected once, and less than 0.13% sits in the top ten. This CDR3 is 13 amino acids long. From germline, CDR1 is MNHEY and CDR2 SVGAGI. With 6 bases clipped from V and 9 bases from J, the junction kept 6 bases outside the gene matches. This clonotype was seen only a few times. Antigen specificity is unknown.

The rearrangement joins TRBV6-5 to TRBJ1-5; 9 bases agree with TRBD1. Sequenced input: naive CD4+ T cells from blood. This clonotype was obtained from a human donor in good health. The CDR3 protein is CASRDRGPGPQHF. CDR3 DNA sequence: TGTGCCAGCAGGGACAGGGGCCCCGGGCCCCAGCATTTT.